The rows below give T cell receptor beta chains drawn from one sample of a study of T cells in tuberculosis. TCRdb's table, derived via immunoSEQ multiplex PCR, lists solely in-frame clones and lacks some. The profile covers tens of thousands of clones, with roughly 95% appearing a single time and about 7.8% taken by the ten largest. The sequenced material came from PBMCs. These receptor sequences come from a donor between 10 and 35 years old with latent tuberculosis or without tuberculosis infection. The CDR3 runs from the conserved cysteine through the conserved F or W. D genes are given only for firm matches. Rows may omit the clone size; those that give it use once, few, many or a size class.

NA,TRBV18,TRBD2,TRBJ2-7,TGTGCCAGCTCACCACCTGGGACTAGCGGGAGGGCCTCCCGTGGGCAGTACTTC,CASSPPGTSGRASRGQYF
NA,TRBV5-4,TRBD1,TRBJ2-5,TGTGCCAGCAGCCTAGGGACAGGGGGCAGACAGACCCAGTACTTC,CASSLGTGGRQTQYF
NA,TRBV6-5,NA,TRBJ1-2,TGTGCCAGCAAACCTCTATCAGGGCAGGGAGGTGGCTACACCTTC,CASKPLSGQGGGYTF
NA,TRBV18,NA,TRBJ1-1,TGTGCCAGCTCACCACCGGGAGGACGGGTGAACACTGAAGCTTTCTTT,CASSPPGGRVNTEAFF
once,TRBV4-1,TRBD2,TRBJ2-3,TGCGCCAGCAGCCAGTTACTAGCGCCAGATACGCAGTATTTT,CASSQLLAPDTQYF
NA,TRBV9,NA,TRBJ1-2,TGTGCCAGCAGCGTACAAGGGGCCGGCTATGGCTACACCTTC,CASSVQGAGYGYTF
NA,TRBV27,NA,TRBJ2-7,TGTGCCAGCAGTCGCAGGGGAGGGTACGAGCAGTACTTC,CASSRRGGYEQYF
NA,TRBV5-1,TRBD2,TRBJ2-7,TGCGCCAGCTCGAGCGGGGCGTCCTACGAGCAGTACTTC,CASSSGASYEQYF
NA,TRBV7-9,TRBD1,TRBJ1-2,TGTGCCAGCAGCCAGTCGGACAGGGGACCCGCCCAATTCTATGGCTACACCTTC,CASSQSDRGPAQFYGYTF
NA,TRBV27,NA,TRBJ2-7,TGTGCCAGCAGTTTAATCGGGAGCTCCTACGAGCAGTACTTC,CASSLIGSSYEQYF
NA,TRBV5-4,NA,TRBJ1-1,TGTGCCAGCAGAGCCCAGGGAAGGGACACTGAAGCTTTCTTT,CASRAQGRDTEAFF
NA,TRBV18,NA,TRBJ1-2,TGTGCCAGCTCACCTTTGGGCTGGGGGGATGGCTACACCTTC,CASSPLGWGDGYTF
NA,TRBV7-3,TRBD2,TRBJ2-1,TGTGCCAGCAGCTTAGTGGCTAGCGGAGGCTACAATGAGCAGTTCTTC,CASSLVASGGYNEQFF
NA,TRBV18,TRBD1,TRBJ2-7,TGTGCCAGCTCACCACCGGGACAGAACTACGAGCAGTACTTC,CASSPPGQNYEQYF
NA,TRBV29-1,NA,TRBJ2-7,TGCAGCGTTCGGACCGGACAAGACGAGCAGTACTTC,CSVRTGQDEQYF
NA,TRBV6-1,TRBD2,TRBJ2-5,TGTGCCAGCAGTGAAGCTGGCGGGGGTGTGAAGGAGACCCAGTACTTC,CASSEAGGGVKETQYF
NA,TRBV27,TRBD2,TRBJ2-1,TGTGCCAGCAGGGGAGCTAGCGGGACTTACAATGAGCAGTTCTTC,CASRGASGTYNEQFF